The 15 T cell receptor beta chains below were found in one sample sequenced in a study of T-cell reconstitution after alpha-beta-depleted transplantation in children. Using unique molecular identifiers, the investigators prepared the TCRbeta library. TCRdb passed the PCR reads through MiXCR, listing each CDR3 protein once. The sample records a few hundred thousand distinct CDR3 sequences, 7.5% to 10% being singletons. The sequenced sample was PBMCs from the stem cell graft donor, obtained from the stem cell graft. These receptors were collected from a human donor who donated a stem cell graft to a child with SCID.

As for this clonotype: A read error may account for a junction end that differs from germline. The V call is TRBV5-1, the J call TRBJ2-5; 8 bases are a match to TRBD1. Per the germline V gene, CDR1 is SGHRS and CDR2 is YFSETQ. The CDR3 runs to 15 residues. This CDR3 is CASSLVGDRRETQHF. The CDR3 coding sequence is TGCGCCAGCAGCTTGGTCGGGGACAGGAGAGAGACCCAGCACTTC. Combining the CDR3 with reference TRBV5-1 and TRBJ2-5 gives the whole variable domain KAGVTQTPRYLIKTRGQQVTLSCSPISGHRSVSWYQQTPGQGLQFLFEYFSETQRNKGNFPGRFSGRQFSNSRSEMNVSTLELGDSALYLCASSLVGDRRETQHFGPGTRLLVL.

At least ten counts were recorded for this clonotype. The J gene is TRBJ2-1, the V gene TRBV9; 7 positions match TRBD2. Germline CDR1 reads SGDLS; CDR2 reads YYNGEE. The CDR3 is 16 amino acids. Trimming took 3 bases from V and 0 from J; bases not matched to a gene: 6. The CDR3 coding sequence is TGTGCCAGCAGCGCAGCGGGGTTTAGCTCCTACAATGAGCAGTTCTTC. Its translation is CASSAAGFSSYNEQFF.

In this sample, this clonotype turned up many times. The rearrangement joins TRBV5-1 to TRBJ2-1; D is perhaps TRBD2 (5 bases). The CDR3 sequence is 15 residues long. Germline-derived CDR1 and CDR2 are SGHRS and YFSETQ. Deletions cut 2 bases from V and 3 bases from J, with 12 bases between. CDR3 DNA sequence: TGCGCCAGCAGCTTTCAACTAGGCGACTACAATGAGCAGTTCTTC. It yields the protein CASSFQLGDYNEQFF.

The sample holds many counts of this clonotype. The V gene is TRBV7-2, the J gene TRBJ2-1; 9 bases are a match to TRBD2. The J segment lost 4 bases and the V segment lost 3 bases, leaving 7 bases of the junction unmatched. CDR3 length: 16 residues. The germline V gene encodes CDR1 SGHTA and CDR2 FQGNSA. CDR3 coding DNA: TGTGCCAGCAGCTTCCTGGCGGGGGGGCTATACAATGAGCAGTTCTTC. Translated, it gives CASSFLAGGLYNEQFF.

This clonotype occurred many times. V is TRBV4-1 and J is TRBJ1-2; D remains unclear. V lost 3 bases to trimming and J lost 6 bases, with 14 bases between them. The CDR3 runs to 14 residues. CDR1 is MGHRA and CDR2 is YSYEKL in the germline V gene. CDR3 region: CASSHPGWKDGYTF. The CDR3 nucleotides read TGCGCCAGCAGCCACCCGGGTTGGAAGGATGGCTACACCTTC.

This clonotype was observed at least ten times. V gene TRBV28 combines with J gene TRBJ1-6; D ambiguous. Germline CDR1 and CDR2: MDHEN and SYDVKM. Trimming took 5 bases from V and 9 from J, leaving 17 bases between them. The CDR3 is 15 residues long. DNA of the CDR3: TGTGCCAGCAGTGGCCAGGTTGGGTTTACTTCACCCCTCCACTTT. Translated: CASSGQVGFTSPLHF.

This clonotype was detected ten times or more. The chain has TRBV29-1 and TRBJ1-3; D is ambiguous. This CDR3 spans 16 amino acids. V lost 1 base to trimming and J lost 4 bases, with 17 bases between them. Germline V gene sequence: CDR1 SQVTM, CDR2 ANQGSEA. CDR3 sequence: CSVEGAGSLWGNTIYF. The CDR3 nucleotides read TGCAGCGTTGAAGGGGCCGGATCTCTGTGGGGAAACACCATATATTTT.

V gene TRBV4-2 combines with J gene TRBJ2-5; D unclear. Germline V CDR1 and CDR2: LGHNA, YNFKEQ. This CDR3 contains 20 residues. V lost 0 bases, J lost 2 bases, and 25 bases lay in between. CDR3 coding DNA: TGTGCCAGCAGCCAAGATCGGTGGACCGCGCGTGCAGCACAACAAGAGACCCAGTACTTC. It translates to CASSQDRWTARAAQQETQYF.

This clonotype was detected many times. The CDR3 sequence is CSVEDKDSYEQYF. The CDR3 coding sequence is TGCAGCGTTGAGGACAAGGACTCCTACGAGCAGTACTTC. V is TRBV29-1 and J is TRBJ2-7, with D possibly matching TRBD1 (5 bases). The germline V gene encodes CDR1 SQVTM and CDR2 ANQGSEA. The CDR3 runs 13 residues. Trimming left V 3 bases short and J 0 bases short, with 9 bases between.

This clonotype appeared a few times. This rearrangement joins TRBV5-6 to TRBJ1-5, with 7 bases aligning to TRBD1. CDR3 length: 16 amino acids. The V and J ends lost 0 bases and 2 bases, in that order; junction bases with no gene match: 5. Per germline, CDR1 SGHDT and CDR2 YYEEEE. This chain's CDR3 is CASSLGPGTGNQPQHF. In nucleotides, the CDR3 is TGTGCCAGCAGCTTGGGGCCGGGGACAGGCAATCAGCCCCAGCATTTT.

This clonotype was detected ten times or more. This chain uses TRBV7-2 with TRBJ2-2; D is uncertain. The CDR3 extends over 13 amino acids. The germline gives CDR1 SGHTA, CDR2 FQGNSA. Trimming cost V 1 base and J 3 bases, with 3 bases left between them. Here the CDR3 DNA reads TGTGCCAGCAGCTTAGAGTACACCGGGGAGCTGTTTTTT. Translated: CASSLEYTGELFF. Complete variable domain (other parts from reference TRBV7-2 and TRBJ2-2): GAGVSQSPSNKVTEKGKDVELRCDPISGHTALYWYRQSLGQGLEFLIYFQGNSAPDKSGLPSDRFSAERTGGSVSTLTIQRTQQEDSAVYLCASSLEYTGELFFGEGSRLTVL.

At least ten counts were recorded for this clonotype. The CDR3 sequence is CASSLEGLTSDTQYF. The CDR3 DNA sequence: TGTGCCAGCAGCCTAGAGGGGTTGACCTCCGATACGCAGTATTTT. The V call is TRBV7-8, the J call TRBJ2-3; D may match TRBD1 or TRBD2 (5 bases each). V lost 5 bases and J lost 6, with 18 bases in between. The germline V gene has CDR1 SGHVS and CDR2 FQNEAQ. CDR3 size: 15 residues.

This clonotype was seen at least ten times. The chain links TRBV20-1 to TRBJ1-1; D unresolved. The CDR3 consists of 13 residues. In germline, CDR1 is DFQATT, CDR2 SNEGSKA (reference sequence). The V end lost 3 bases, the J end lost 0 bases, and 8 bases lay between the germline ends. The CDR3 region has the DNA TGCAGTGCTAGCCTCGACATGAACACTGAAGCTTTCTTT. Its protein product is CSASLDMNTEAFF.

The gene calls are TRBV12-3 or TRBV12-4 and TRBJ2-2, with a weak D call TRBD1 (5 bases). CDR3 length equals 16 residues. V shed 3 bases and J shed 5 bases, with 16 bases lying between them. The CDR3 is CASSFGNRFRTGELFF. The CDR3 DNA reads TGTGCCAGCAGTTTCGGCAACAGGTTTCGGACCGGGGAGCTGTTTTTT.

This clonotype was counted ten times or more. The chain is built from TRBV5-6 and TRBJ1-5, with 8 bases identical to TRBD1. Germline assignment: CDR1 SGHDT and CDR2 YYEEEE. CDR3 length: 17 residues. Trimming took 4 bases from V and 7 from J; bases not matched to a gene: 16. CDR3 sequence (DNA): TGTGCCAGCAGCACATTCACAGGGGGAGGGGTACGGCAGCCCCAGCATTTT. This gives the protein CASSTFTGGGVRQPQHF.